The clone carrying this T cell receptor beta chain has only a few counts. Its antigen remains unknown. The data originate from a study of beta chain features in type 1 diabetes. Regarding the study as a whole: Junctions at VDJ sites from type 1 diabetes patients had fewer insertions and more deletions. Moderate but significant shortening of TCRB CDR3s was recorded in all four CD4+ subsets from Type 1 diabetes patients.

Every bit of the isolated RNA underwent reverse transcription, so sequencing read expressed TCRB transcripts. Sequencing of naive, central memory and regulatory T cell samples gave an average of about 3.7 million reads. Using immunoSEQ multiplex PCR, the repertoire was profiled, and TCRdb retains in-frame clones only, with some absent. The top ten clones hold 1.3% of a sample with 140,000 or so clones, 13% of them seen once. Researchers reported sorting CD4+ naive, central memory, regulatory and stem cell-like memory cells via CD45RO/CCR7/CD25/CD127/CD95/CD27. Over 95% purity was reached by all sorted populations. This CDR3 contains 14 residues. Germline CDR1 is MDHEN and CDR2 is SYDVKM. J was trimmed by 6 bases and V by 4 bases; bases with no gene match: 4.

The receptor comes from a man aged 18 to 30 with type 1 diabetes. Material: central memory CD4+ T cells from blood. The rearrangement uses TRBV28 and TRBJ2-4; TRBD1 matches at 9 bases. CDR3 nucleotides: TGTGCCAGCAGTTCCCCGGACAGGGGAAACATTCAGTACTTC. Its translation is CASSSPDRGNIQYF.